This TCR beta chain originates from a study of T cell responses to AZD1222 COVID-19 vaccine. The V gene's germline CDR1 is MNHEY and CDR2 SVGAGI. CDR3 length: 14 residues. V lost 7 bases, J lost 0 bases, and 10 bases lay in between. Only in-frame clones appear in the TCRdb table, and some are missing; sequencing was by immunoSEQ multiplex PCR. The sample has about 100,000 clones, about 89% seen once. The count of this clone is one. The chain employs TRBV6-5 and TRBJ1-5; D might be TRBD1 (5 bases). The clonotype comes from an adult in good health. This specimen was peripheral blood, taken on day 0 of AZD1222 vaccination. The CDR3 is CASNNRNSNQPQHF. CDR3 in DNA: TGTGCCAGCAACAACAGGAATAGCAATCAGCCCCAGCATTTT.